Listed below are T cell receptor beta chains from one sample, sequenced in a study of beta chain features in type 1 diabetes. Clones were sequenced by immunoSEQ multiplex PCR, and TCRdb holds only the in-frame ones, with some missing. The sample has over 600,000 clones; around 12% are singletons. Sequencing was performed on naive CD4+ T cells from blood. All receptors derive from a young man with type 1 diabetes. CDR3s include the opening cysteine and the closing phenylalanine or tryptophan. D genes are given only for firm matches.

d_call: -
cdr3_length: 12
v_call: TRBV10-3
cdr3_aa: CAISEPGTEAFF

d_call: -
cdr3_length: 12
v_call: TRBV9
cdr3_aa: CASSSKNYGYTF

d_call: TRBD1
cdr3_length: 14
v_call: TRBV9
cdr3_aa: CASSLGDSNYGYTF

d_call: -
cdr3_length: 14
v_call: TRBV19
cdr3_aa: CASSIPGSSYEQYF

d_call: TRBD1
cdr3_length: 15
v_call: TRBV7-9
cdr3_aa: CASSSGTGFTDTQYF

d_call: TRBD2
cdr3_length: 15
v_call: TRBV30
cdr3_aa: CAWSRTSGGQETQYF

d_call: -
cdr3_length: 14
v_call: TRBV5-4
cdr3_aa: CASSQIREDYGYTF

d_call: TRBD1
cdr3_length: 15
v_call: TRBV27
cdr3_aa: CASRLQGTPRNEQFF

d_call: -
cdr3_length: 14
v_call: TRBV6-6
cdr3_aa: CASSYGQMNTEAFF

d_call: -
cdr3_length: 14
v_call: TRBV4-3
cdr3_aa: CASSQERGDDTQYF

d_call: -
cdr3_length: 16
v_call: TRBV9
cdr3_aa: CASSVASPSSYNEQFF

d_call: -
cdr3_length: 13
v_call: TRBV5-1
cdr3_aa: CASSFPAENIQYF

d_call: TRBD1
cdr3_length: 13
v_call: TRBV5-1
cdr3_aa: CASSSSDRGGYTF

d_call: TRBD2
cdr3_length: 16
v_call: TRBV4-3
cdr3_aa: CASSPQWTSGAYEQYF

d_call: TRBD2
cdr3_length: 16
v_call: TRBV9
cdr3_aa: CASSPGTSPTTDTQYF

d_call: -
cdr3_length: 16
v_call: TRBV5-4
cdr3_aa: CASSSLGVRFDTEAFF

d_call: TRBD1
cdr3_length: 14
v_call: TRBV5-4
cdr3_aa: CASSRDRGNEKLFF

d_call: -
cdr3_length: 15
v_call: TRBV10-3
cdr3_aa: CAISGYTAPGNTIYF

d_call: -
cdr3_length: 18
v_call: TRBV28
cdr3_aa: CASSPERWGSKRTDTQYF

d_call: -
cdr3_length: 12
v_call: TRBV5-1
cdr3_aa: CASSAPGNEQYF

d_call: -
cdr3_length: 14
v_call: TRBV9
cdr3_aa: CASSVGAESYGYTF

d_call: -
cdr3_length: 13
v_call: TRBV15
cdr3_aa: CATSRAREYTQYF

d_call: TRBD2
cdr3_length: 15
v_call: TRBV5-4
cdr3_aa: CASSLTSGDTDTQYF

d_call: -
cdr3_length: 14
v_call: TRBV7-9
cdr3_aa: CASSPTATNEKLFF

d_call: TRBD2
cdr3_length: 16
v_call: TRBV7-7
cdr3_aa: CASSPGLAGAYSEQFF

d_call: TRBD1
cdr3_length: 16
v_call: TRBV6-1
cdr3_aa: CASSEEQGANTGELFF

d_call: -
cdr3_length: 15
v_call: TRBV9
cdr3_aa: CASSVVGADGSTIYF

d_call: -
cdr3_length: 17
v_call: TRBV7-9
cdr3_aa: CASSSPRARTSTDTQYF

d_call: -
cdr3_length: 15
v_call: TRBV5-1
cdr3_aa: CASSPELGRGGEQYF

d_call: -
cdr3_length: 19
v_call: TRBV9
cdr3_aa: CASSVEGIVGRSGIYGYTF

d_call: -
cdr3_length: 14
v_call: TRBV4-2
cdr3_aa: CASSPWQGSYEQYF

d_call: -
cdr3_length: 13
v_call: TRBV7-8
cdr3_aa: CASSLVEGHEQYF

d_call: -
cdr3_length: 13
v_call: TRBV9
cdr3_aa: CASSSPPLDTQYF

d_call: -
cdr3_length: 15
v_call: TRBV6-1
cdr3_aa: CASSEQVEAKNIQYF

d_call: -
cdr3_length: 13
v_call: TRBV7-2
cdr3_aa: CASRPEATGELFF

d_call: -
cdr3_length: 15
v_call: TRBV25-1
cdr3_aa: CASSDLGSSLYGYTF

d_call: -
cdr3_length: 13
v_call: TRBV19
cdr3_aa: CASSPVPEETQYF

d_call: TRBD2
cdr3_length: 19
v_call: TRBV4-1
cdr3_aa: CASSQLRTSGSSHSYEQYF

d_call: -
cdr3_length: 13
v_call: TRBV11-2
cdr3_aa: CASTLGSQETQYF

d_call: TRBD1
cdr3_length: 15
v_call: TRBV29-1
cdr3_aa: CSVPFGDRTNYGYTF

d_call: TRBD1
cdr3_length: 14
v_call: TRBV28
cdr3_aa: CASSTGTGGYGYTF

d_call: -
cdr3_length: 11
v_call: TRBV29-1
cdr3_aa: CSVGARNEQFF

d_call: -
cdr3_length: 13
v_call: TRBV10-2
cdr3_aa: CASGEALNSPLHF

d_call: -
cdr3_length: 13
v_call: TRBV9
cdr3_aa: CASSPPPVGGYTF

d_call: -
cdr3_length: 12
v_call: TRBV11-2
cdr3_aa: CASSRRADTQYF

d_call: -
cdr3_length: 14
v_call: TRBV9
cdr3_aa: CASSVDQISQPQHF

d_call: -
cdr3_length: 16
v_call: TRBV19
cdr3_aa: CASSIDHQGSYQPQHF

d_call: TRBD2
cdr3_length: 15
v_call: TRBV5-1
cdr3_aa: CASTLGLAGADTQYF

d_call: -
cdr3_length: 14
v_call: TRBV7-2
cdr3_aa: CASSRGMDNSPLHF

d_call: -
cdr3_length: 15
v_call: TRBV7-9
cdr3_aa: CASSQQGAGGNEQFF

d_call: TRBD1
cdr3_length: 15
v_call: TRBV6-5
cdr3_aa: CASSGQGISSYEQYF

d_call: -
cdr3_length: 11
v_call: TRBV7-9
cdr3_aa: CASSKGTEAFF

d_call: -
cdr3_length: 14
v_call: TRBV19
cdr3_aa: CASRSGRFNEKLFF

d_call: TRBD1
cdr3_length: 16
v_call: TRBV5-1
cdr3_aa: CASRPPGTGLYNEQFF